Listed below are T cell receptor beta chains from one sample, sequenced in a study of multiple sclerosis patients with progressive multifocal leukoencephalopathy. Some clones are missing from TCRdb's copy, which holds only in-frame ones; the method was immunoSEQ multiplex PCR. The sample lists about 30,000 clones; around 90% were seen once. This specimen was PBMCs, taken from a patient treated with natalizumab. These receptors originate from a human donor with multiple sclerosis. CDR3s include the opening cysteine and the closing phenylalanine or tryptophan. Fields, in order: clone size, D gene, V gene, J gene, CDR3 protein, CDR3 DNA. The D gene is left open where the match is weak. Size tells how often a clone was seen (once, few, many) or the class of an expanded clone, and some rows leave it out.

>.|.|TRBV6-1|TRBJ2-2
CASSEVGRGTGELFF
TGTGCCAGCAGTGAAGTTGGGCGAGGGACCGGGGAGCTGTTTTTT
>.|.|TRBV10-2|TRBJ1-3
CASSGGWASGNTIYF
TGCGCCAGCAGCGGGGGTTGGGCAAGTGGAAACACCATATATTTT
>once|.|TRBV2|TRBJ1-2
CASSDLARGYGYTF
TGTGCCAGCAGTGATTTGGCCAGGGGCTATGGCTACACCTTC
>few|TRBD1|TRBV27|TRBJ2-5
CATAGTGGGLETQYF
TGTGCCACCGCGGGGACAGGGGGTGGGTTAGAGACCCAGTACTTC
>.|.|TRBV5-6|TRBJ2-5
CASSLGSKAQETQYF
TGTGCCAGCAGCTTGGGCTCTAAAGCCCAAGAGACCCAGTACTTC
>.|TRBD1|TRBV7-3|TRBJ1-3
CASSSGTGDTIYF
TGTGCCAGCAGCTCGGGGACAGGGGATACCATATATTTT
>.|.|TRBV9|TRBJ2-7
CASSPRGASSYEQYF
TGTGCCAGCAGCCCCAGGGGGGCTAGCTCCTACGAGCAGTACTTC
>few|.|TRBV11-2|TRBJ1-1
CASSLGTEAFF
TGTGCCAGCAGCTTAGGGACTGAAGCTTTCTTT
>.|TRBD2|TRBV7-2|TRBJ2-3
CASSKQTSGTDTQYF
TGTGCCAGCAGCAAGCAGACTAGCGGTACAGATACGCAGTATTTT
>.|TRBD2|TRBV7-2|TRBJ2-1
CASSVLAGGSSYNEQFF
TGTGCCAGCAGCGTCCTAGCGGGGGGTAGCTCCTACAATGAGCAGTTCTTC
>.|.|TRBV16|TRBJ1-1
CASSQGTEGEAFF
TGTGCCAGCAGCCAAGGAACAGAGGGTGAAGCTTTCTTT
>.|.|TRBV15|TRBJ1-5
CATSRVRQLNQPQHF
TGTGCCACCAGCAGAGTCAGACAGCTCAATCAGCCCCAGCATTTT
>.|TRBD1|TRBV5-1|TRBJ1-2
CASSLGDRGDGYTF
TGCGCCAGCAGCTTGGGGGACAGGGGGGATGGCTACACCTTC
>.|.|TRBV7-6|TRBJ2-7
CASSLGGGSYEQYF
TGTGCCAGCAGCTTAGGTGGGGGGTCCTACGAGCAGTACTTC
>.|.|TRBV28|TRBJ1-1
CASSPGNTEAFF
TGTGCCAGCAGTCCAGGGAACACTGAAGCTTTCTTT
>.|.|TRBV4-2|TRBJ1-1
CASSHEVWGSEAFF
TGTGCCAGCAGCCACGAAGTATGGGGGTCTGAAGCTTTCTTT
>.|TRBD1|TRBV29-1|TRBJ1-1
CSGRDSLNTEAFF
TGCAGCGGGCGGGACAGTTTGAACACTGAAGCTTTCTTT
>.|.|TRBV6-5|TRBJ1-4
CASRMGRNLNEKLFF
TGTGCCAGCAGGATGGGACGGAATCTTAATGAAAAACTGTTTTTT
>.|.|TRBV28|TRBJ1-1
CASTTQATGSWNTEAFF
TGTGCCAGCACAACCCAAGCGACGGGGTCGTGGAACACTGAAGCTTTCTTT
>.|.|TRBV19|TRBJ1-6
CATSRPGESPLHF
TGTGCCACCTCCCGCCCAGGGGAGTCACCCCTCCACTTT
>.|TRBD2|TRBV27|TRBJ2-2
CASSPRGAGTGELFF
TGTGCCAGCAGTCCGCGGGGGGCCGGCACCGGGGAGCTGTTTTTT
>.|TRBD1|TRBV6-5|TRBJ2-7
CASSISTGSYEQYF
TGTGCCAGCAGTATTTCGACAGGGTCCTACGAGCAGTACTTC
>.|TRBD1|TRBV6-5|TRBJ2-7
CASSYSDRGSGEQYF
TGTGCCAGCAGTTACTCGGACAGGGGGTCGGGTGAGCAGTACTTC
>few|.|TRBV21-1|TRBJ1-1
CASRKTAVAPEAFF
TGTGCCAGCAGGAAAACGGCCGTGGCCCCGGAAGCTTTCTTT
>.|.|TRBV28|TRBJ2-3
CASSTGIEKDTQYF
TGTGCCAGCAGTACGGGTATCGAGAAGGATACGCAGTATTTT
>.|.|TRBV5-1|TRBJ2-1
CASSPRLLATQYNEQFF
TGCGCCAGCAGCCCCCGCCTTCTAGCCACCCAGTACAATGAGCAGTTCTTC
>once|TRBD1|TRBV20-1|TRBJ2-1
CSANTGGEQFF
TGCAGTGCGAACACAGGGGGTGAGCAGTTCTTC
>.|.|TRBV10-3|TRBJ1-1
CAISPKGGNTEAFF
TGTGCCATCAGCCCCAAGGGGGGGAACACTGAAGCTTTCTTT
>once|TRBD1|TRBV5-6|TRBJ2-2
CASSLLLGQGASTGELFF
TGCGCCAGCAGCTTGCTCCTGGGGCAGGGGGCATCCACCGGGGAGCTGTTTTTT
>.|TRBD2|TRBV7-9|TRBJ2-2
CASSFLAGDTGELFF
TGTGCCAGCAGCTTCCTAGCGGGGGACACCGGGGAGCTGTTTTTT
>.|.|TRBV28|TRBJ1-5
CASSFPVGLRQPQHF
TGTGCCAGCAGTTTTCCCGTCGGTTTACGGCAGCCCCAGCATTTT
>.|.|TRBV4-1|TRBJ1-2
CASSQGGRGYTF
TGCGCCAGCAGCCAAGGAGGGAGGGGCTACACCTTC
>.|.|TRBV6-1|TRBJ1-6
CASSEAPGPTNSPLHF
TGTGCCAGCAGTGAAGCGCCAGGACCGACTAATTCACCCCTCCACTTT
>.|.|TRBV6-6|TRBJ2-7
CASSYSPTAYEQYF
TGTGCCAGCAGTTACTCTCCGACAGCCTACGAGCAGTACTTC
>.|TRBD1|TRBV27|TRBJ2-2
CASSPDRAGELFF
TGTGCCAGCAGTCCGGACAGGGCCGGGGAGCTGTTTTTT
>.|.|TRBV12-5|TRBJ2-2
CASGRGGANTGELFF
TGTGCTAGCGGGCGCGGGGGCGCGAACACCGGGGAGCTGTTTTTT
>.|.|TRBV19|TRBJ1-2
CASSSRKANRKTYGYTF
TGTGCCAGTAGTTCGCGAAAGGCAAATCGAAAGACCTATGGCTACACCTTC
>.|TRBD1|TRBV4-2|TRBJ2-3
CASRVDDRGNTDTQYF
TGTGCCAGCAGGGTAGATGACAGGGGTAACACAGATACGCAGTATTTT
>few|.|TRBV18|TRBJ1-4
CASSPPRGRSSEKLFF
TGTGCCAGCTCACCACCCAGGGGCCGGAGTTCTGAAAAACTGTTTTTT
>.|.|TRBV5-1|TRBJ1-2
CASSLLGNRAGVDYGYTF
TGCGCCAGCAGCTTATTAGGGAACAGGGCTGGGGTAGACTATGGCTACACCTTC
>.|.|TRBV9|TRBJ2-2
CASSVGVPGELFF
TGTGCCAGCAGCGTAGGGGTACCCGGGGAGCTGTTTTTT
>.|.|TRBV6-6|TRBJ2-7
CASSNSPAYEQYF
TGTGCCAGCAGTAACTCACCGGCCTACGAGCAGTACTTC
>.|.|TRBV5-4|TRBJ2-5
CASSFYRDGETQYF
TGTGCCAGCAGCTTTTACAGGGATGGGGAGACCCAGTACTTC
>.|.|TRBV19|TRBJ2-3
CASSKSYRGPANTQYF
TGTGCCAGTAGTAAGTCCTACCGGGGCCCGGCGAATACGCAGTATTTT
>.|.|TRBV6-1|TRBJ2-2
CASVQGTLGTGELFF
TGTGCCAGTGTTCAGGGAACACTAGGCACCGGGGAGCTGTTTTTT
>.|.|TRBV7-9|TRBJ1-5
CASSAGTRSPQHF
TGTGCCAGCAGCGCCGGGACGCGCTCGCCCCAGCATTTT
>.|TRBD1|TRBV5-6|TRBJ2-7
CASSHRGPLYEQYF
TGTGCCAGCAGCCACAGGGGGCCCTTATACGAGCAGTACTTC
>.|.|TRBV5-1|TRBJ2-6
CASSSPRVLSGANVLTF
TGCGCCAGCAGCTCTCCCAGGGTCCTCTCTGGGGCCAACGTCCTGACTTTC